This T cell receptor (beta chain) was observed in a study of PD-1 blockade in classical Hodgkin lymphoma. Study observations and caveats: It was CD4+ TCR diversity, not CD8+, that rose significantly by C4D1. Lower baseline TCR diversity marked trial partial responders and progressors. Repertoires differed for reasons still undefined, possibly disease activity or prior therapy.

On this clone itself: As yet, its antigen is unknown.

Germline V CDR1 and CDR2: WNHNN, SYGVQD (reference sequence). V was trimmed by 8 bases and J by 4 bases, leaving 8 bases between them. The CDR3 loop spans 11 amino acids. The time point here: cycle 4 day 1 (C4D1), after more than five weeks of nivolumab. Relapse was seen in all patients after autologous stem cell transplantation, and brentuximab vedotin exposure was variable. The assay was immunoSEQ multiplex PCR, and TCRdb's table has in-frame clones only and misses some. The sample lists 100,000 or so clones, approximately 89% occurring once. The chain is built from TRBV10-1 and TRBJ2-5; maybe TRBD2 (5 bases). This receptor was taken from a human donor with classical Hodgkin lymphoma. The sequenced sample was peripheral blood mononuclear cells (PBMCs), obtained before the fourth cycle of nivolumab. CDR3 nucleotides: TGCGCCAGCGGGAGTGGAGAGACCCAGTACTTC. It yields the protein CASGSGETQYF.